This entry lists 11 T cell receptor beta chains sequenced from one sample in a study of T cell responses to AZD1222 COVID-19 vaccine. The assay was immunoSEQ multiplex PCR, and TCRdb's table has in-frame clones only and misses some. Among approximately 74,000 clones listed, roughly 85% were seen once. This specimen was peripheral blood, taken 28 days after the second AZD1222 dose. These receptors all stem from an adult who received the AZD1222 COVID-19 vaccine.

The V call is TRBV25-1, the J call TRBJ2-5; TRBD1 aligns across 9 bases. The CDR3 length is 15 residues. CDR1 MGHDK and CDR2 SYGVNS come from the germline V gene. V gave up 3 bases and J gave up 5 bases; unmatched junction bases: 7. CDR3 nucleotide sequence: TGTGCCAGCAGTGACAACAGGGGGCACGGGGAGACCCAGTACTTC. Amino acids: CASSDNRGHGETQYF.

In DNA, the CDR3 is TGTGCCGGACAAACAGGGATTCAGGGAGCTTTCTTT. Translating gives CAGQTGIQGAFF. The chain couples TRBV12-3 or TRBV12-4 to TRBJ1-1; D might be TRBD1 (6 bases). V lost 11 bases to trimming and J lost 10 bases, with 20 bases between them. The CDR3 covers 12 residues.

This chain uses TRBV20-1 with TRBJ2-7; unclear D gene. The CDR3 totals 11 residues. The V gene's germline CDR1 is DFQATT and CDR2 SNEGSKA (reference sequence). This CDR3 reads CALGSLGEQYF. The CDR3 DNA reads TGCGCCCTGGGGTCCCTCGGCGAGCAGTACTTC.

The chain links TRBV12-3 or TRBV12-4 to TRBJ2-7, with 11 bases matching TRBD1. The CDR3 runs to 13 residues. Trimming cost V 4 bases and J 6 bases; bases outside gene matches: 2. The CDR3 protein is CASSSGTGGEQYF. As DNA, the CDR3 is TGTGCCAGCAGTTCTGGGACAGGGGGCGAGCAGTACTTC.

The chain combines TRBV2 with TRBJ1-5; D unclear. The CDR3 totals 16 residues. Trimming shortened V by 7 bases and J by 0 bases, and 16 bases separated the two germline ends. Germline CDR1 is SNHLY and CDR2 is FYNNEI. CDR3 sequence (DNA): TGTGCCAGCACTAGAAAAGGTCCCTCTAGCAATCAGCCCCAGCATTTT. As protein: CASTRKGPSSNQPQHF.

The chain combines TRBV6-5 with TRBJ2-7, with D uncertain. The germline CDR1 and CDR2 sequences are MNHEY and SVGAGI. CDR3 length equals 13 residues. V was shortened by 5 bases and J by 3 bases, with 11 bases between the two germline ends. CDR3 sequence: CASSPSLIYEQYF. CDR3 DNA: TGTGCCAGCAGTCCCTCTCTTATCTACGAGCAGTACTTC.

The chain links TRBV7-6 to TRBJ2-7, with TRBD2 identical over 11 bases. Germline V gene sequence: CDR1 SGHVS, CDR2 FNYEAQ. The J segment lost 7 bases and the V segment lost 4 bases, leaving 15 bases of the junction unmatched. The CDR3 length is 17 residues. The CDR3 DNA reads TGTGCCAGCAGCTCGACTAGCGGGAATGGTTACTCGGGGGAGCAGTACTTC. Translated, it gives CASSSTSGNGYSGEQYF. The complete variable domain, with remaining parts taken from reference TRBV7-6 and TRBJ2-7, reads GAGVSQSPRYKVTKRGQDVALRCDPISGHVSLYWYRQALGQGPEFLTYFNYEAQQDKSGLPNDRFSAERPEGSISTLTIQRTEQRDSAMYRCASSSTSGNGYSGEQYFGPGTRLTVT.

The gene calls are TRBV4-2 and TRBJ2-6, with 8 bases identical to TRBD1. V lost 5 bases to trimming and J lost 2 bases; unmatched junction nucleotides: 2. Germline loops: CDR1 LGHNA, CDR2 YNFKEQ. CDR3 length: 15 amino acids. CDR3 DNA: TGTGCCAGCAGCGGACAGGGTCCTGGGGCCAACGTCCTGACTTTC. Amino acid sequence: CASSGQGPGANVLTF.

Only one count was recorded for this clone. The V gene is TRBV4-1, the J gene TRBJ2-7; no clear D gene. The CDR3 loop spans 14 amino acids. The germline CDR1 and CDR2 sequences are MGHRA and YSYEKL. Trimming removed 1 base from V and 2 bases from J, with 9 bases in between. CDR3 bases: TGCGCCAGCAGCCAAGGGAACGGTCCCTACGAGCAGTACTTC. This sequence encodes CASSQGNGPYEQYF.

The chain links TRBV9 to TRBJ2-1, with D unresolved. CDR1 SGDLS and CDR2 YYNGEE come from the germline V gene. The CDR3 is made up of 15 amino acids. The germline V and J ends were trimmed by 0 bases and 3 bases, with 10 bases remaining between them. CDR3 in DNA: TGTGCCAGCAGCGTAGAGGTAGCCGTCTACAATGAGCAGTTCTTC. Its translation is CASSVEVAVYNEQFF.

This chain connects TRBV6-5 to TRBJ2-3, with D perhaps matching TRBD2 (5 bases). The V gene lost 7 bases and the J gene lost 0 bases, with 8 bases spanning the gap. Germline V gene lookup returns CDR1 MNHEY and CDR2 SVGAGI. The CDR3 is 13 residues long. CDR3 in DNA: TGTGCCAGCATGTCGGGGAGCACAGATACGCAGTATTTT. This sequence encodes CASMSGSTDTQYF.